These 25 T cell receptor beta chains originate from one sample sequenced in a study of T cell changes during pregnancy in multiple sclerosis. TCRdb keeps only in-frame clones here, not all; method: immunoSEQ multiplex PCR. The sample lists about 68,000 clones; under 95% were seen once. The sample consisted of peripheral blood, taken in the second trimester of pregnancy. Receptors originate from a female donor with multiple sclerosis, enrolled in a pregnancy study.

V is TRBV6-6 and J is TRBJ2-7; a weak D match, TRBD1 (6 bases). Germline V lookup: CDR1 MNHNY, CDR2 SVGAGI (reference sequence). Trimming pared 2 bases from V and 0 bases from J, leaving 8 bases between. There are 14 residues in the CDR3. The CDR3 DNA sequence: TGTGCCAGCAGTTACCGAGGGGGCTCCTACGAGCAGTACTTC. Translating it yields CASSYRGGSYEQYF.

This chain links TRBV14 with TRBJ2-3; 8 nucleotides line up with TRBD2. CDR3 length: 14 amino acids. The trim removed 4 bases at V and 4 bases at J, leaving 4 bases unmatched. Germline values: CDR1 SGHDN, CDR2 FVKESK. The CDR3 DNA is TGTGCCAGCAGCCCCGGACTAGCCGCAGATACGCAGTATTTT. This sequence encodes CASSPGLAADTQYF.

The rearrangement links TRBV5-5 to TRBJ1-1; D is perhaps TRBD1 (6 bases). Trimming took off 4 bases at V and 4 bases at J, with 20 bases between the two ends. This CDR3 region has 16 residues. The germline CDR1 and CDR2 sequences are SGHKS and YYEKEE (reference sequence). The CDR3 DNA sequence: TGTGCCAGCAGCCCCCGGACAGACTTCCCAACCACTGAAGCTTTCTTT. It translates to CASSPRTDFPTTEAFF.

The J gene is TRBJ2-5, the V gene TRBV11-3; a weak D match, TRBD1 (7 bases). Trimming shortened V by 5 bases and J by 5 bases, and 21 bases separated the two germline ends. There are 16 residues in the CDR3. Looked up from germline, CDR1 is SGHNT and CDR2 is YENEEA. CDR3 sequence (DNA): TGTGCCAGCAGCCTATCACGGGGGCAGGGGGTGGAGACCCAGTACTTC. Translating it yields CASSLSRGQGVETQYF.

The J gene is TRBJ1-1, the V gene TRBV27; D is uncertain. This CDR3 region has 13 residues. Trimming removed 3 bases from V and 6 bases from J, with 11 bases in between. The germline CDR1 and CDR2 sequences are MNHEY and SMNVEV (reference sequence). CDR3 amino acids: CASSFTGRAEAFF. For the CDR3, the DNA is TGTGCCAGCAGTTTTACGGGGAGAGCTGAAGCTTTCTTT.

The genes are TRBV6-5 and TRBJ1-5, with a possible D match to TRBD1 (5 bases). The length of the CDR3 is 15 residues. The V gene's germline CDR1 is MNHEY and CDR2 SVGAGI. Trimming shortened V by 4 bases and J by 1 base, and 11 bases separated the two germline ends. CDR3 coding DNA: TGTGCCAGCAGTTCCGACAGCCAAAGCAATCAGCCCCAGCATTTT. Translating it yields CASSSDSQSNQPQHF.

V is TRBV19 and J is TRBJ2-7, with 7 nucleotides matching TRBD1. The germline V gene encodes CDR1 LNHDA and CDR2 SQIVND (reference sequence). V shed 5 bases and J 2 bases; nucleotides not matched to a gene: 6. The CDR3 contains 14 residues. CDR3 sequence (DNA): TGTGCCAGTAGTGTCACTGACAGGGCCTACGAGCAGTACTTC. This translates into CASSVTDRAYEQYF.

This sequence joins TRBV29-1 and TRBJ2-5, with TRBD1 as a possible D gene (6 bases). The J call may be in error: the DNA end matches TRBJ2-7 better. Germline V gene sequence: CDR1 SQVTM, CDR2 ANQGSEA. The CDR3 length is 14 residues. The CDR3 loop is CSVLQGFRSYEQYF. CDR3 in DNA: TGCAGCGTCCTTCAGGGGTTTAGATCCTACGAGCAGTACTTC.

This chain uses TRBV14 with TRBJ2-1, with D possibly TRBD1 on 5 matching bases. Trimming took 1 base from V and 7 from J, leaving 11 bases between them. This CDR3 spans 14 amino acids. From germline, CDR1 is SGHDN and CDR2 FVKESK. In nucleotides, the CDR3 is TGTGCCAGCAGCCAAGTGGGGCTGAGTAATGAGCAGTTCTTC. Amino acid sequence: CASSQVGLSNEQFF.

J is TRBJ2-1 and V is TRBV7-2, with 12 bases lining up with TRBD2. The germline V gene has CDR1 SGHTA and CDR2 FQGNSA. CDR3 length equals 16 residues. The ends lost 2 bases at V and 5 bases at J; junction bases unmatched: 4. The CDR3 loop reads CASSLLAGGHNNEQFF. CDR3 DNA: TGTGCCAGCAGCTTACTAGCGGGGGGGCATAACAATGAGCAGTTCTTC.

The chain has TRBV4-2 and TRBJ2-6, with D perhaps matching TRBD2 (5 bases). This CDR3 is built from 16 residues. Looked up from germline, CDR1 is LGHNA and CDR2 is YNFKEQ. Trimming shortened V by 4 bases and J by 3 bases, and 13 bases separated the two germline ends. The CDR3 bases are TGTGCCAGCAGCCGCATCCTAGCAGTTGGGGCCAACGTCCTGACTTTC. Protein product: CASSRILAVGANVLTF.

The sample holds one count of this clone. The chain recombines TRBV7-5 with TRBJ2-3; the table's D gene call, TRBD2, was not cross checked with the DNA. TRBV7-5 is a pseudogene. The CDR3 spans 16 residues. The CDR3 region has the DNA TGTGTCAGAAGCTTAGGGAGCGGTTCTAGCACAGATACGCAGTATTTT. This translates into CVRSLGSGSSTDTQYF.

This chain links TRBV10-3 with TRBJ1-1, with 7 bases matching TRBD1. This CDR3 has 13 residues. V shed 6 bases, J shed 3 bases, and the junction held 4 bases outside the gene matches. Germline CDR1 ENHRY, CDR2 SYGVKD. CDR3 sequence (DNA): TGTGCCATCAGCGGGGGACAGTACACTGAAGCTTTCTTT. The encoded protein is CAISGGQYTEAFF.

The rearrangement links TRBV5-1 to TRBJ2-3; maybe TRBD2 (5 bases). The CDR3 is made up of 13 amino acids. V lost 3 bases, J lost 5 bases, and 10 bases lay in between. Germline V gives CDR1 SGHRS, CDR2 YFSETQ. The CDR3 region is CASSSNAGDTQYF. CDR3 nucleotide sequence: TGCGCCAGCAGCTCGAACGCGGGAGATACGCAGTATTTT.

This chain uses TRBV7-2 with TRBJ2-1; D perhaps matches TRBD2 (6 bases). There are 13 residues in the CDR3. Germline V gene lookup returns CDR1 SGHTA and CDR2 FQGNSA. V was pared by 6 bases and J by 9 bases, with 15 bases between. CDR3 loop: CASSSDYSGEQFF. CDR3 DNA sequence: TGTGCCAGCAGTTCGGACTATTCTGGTGAGCAGTTCTTC.

The rearrangement joins TRBV4-2 to TRBJ1-4; 7 bases fit TRBD1. V was pared by 0 bases and J by 8 bases, with 12 bases of the junction left unmatched. Germline CDR1 and CDR2: LGHNA and YNFKEQ. The CDR3 extends over 17 amino acids. The chain's CDR3 is CASSQDYHGGQSEKLFF. The CDR3 DNA follows: TGTGCCAGCAGCCAAGATTACCACGGGGGACAGAGCGAAAAACTGTTTTTT.

The chain uses TRBV4-1 and TRBJ2-6, with D possibly matching TRBD1 (5 bases). Germline lookup yields CDR1 MGHRA and CDR2 YSYEKL. This CDR3 region has 19 residues. The V and J ends lost 4 bases and 2 bases respectively, with 21 bases between them. For the CDR3, the DNA is TGCGCCAGCAGCCTCATTACGCCAGGGCCAGGAGCTGGGGCCAACGTCCTGACTTTC. Translation: CASSLITPGPGAGANVLTF.

This rearrangement joins TRBV9 to TRBJ2-3; 8 positions agree with TRBD2. Germline V gene lookup returns CDR1 SGDLS and CDR2 YYNGEE. V was pared by 4 bases and J by 6 bases, with 13 bases of the junction left unmatched. The CDR3 is 16 residues long. The DNA of the CDR3 is TGTGCCAGCAGCCCCCAGTCCAGCGGGGGATGGGATACGCAGTATTTT. It is translated as CASSPQSSGGWDTQYF.

The chain uses TRBV27 and TRBJ1-1, with 8 bases that match TRBD1. V was clipped by 6 bases and J by 0 bases; unmatched bases: 3. The CDR3 runs 14 residues. CDR1 MNHEY and CDR2 SMNVEV come from the germline V gene (reference sequence). Here the CDR3 reads CASSWTGMNTEAFF. The DNA for the CDR3 is TGTGCCAGCAGCTGGACAGGGATGAACACTGAAGCTTTCTTT.

This CDR3 reads CASSSIPQASALHF. CDR3 bases: TGTGCCAGCAGCTCAATACCCCAGGCCTCAGCCCTCCACTTT. V and J are TRBV7-2 and TRBJ1-6, with unresolved D. The CDR3 sequence is 14 residues long. The V end lost 4 bases, the J end lost 14 bases, and 18 bases lay between the germline ends. The V gene's germline CDR1 is SGHTA and CDR2 FQGNSA.

The V and J genes are TRBV7-9 and TRBJ1-3, with TRBD1 matching over 7 bases. The CDR3 has 13 amino acids. V gave up 5 bases and J gave up 4 bases; unmatched junction bases: 2. Germline V gives CDR1 SEHNR, CDR2 FQNEAQ (reference sequence). The CDR3: CASSLRGGNTIYF. The CDR3 nucleotides are TGTGCCAGCAGCCTCAGGGGGGGAAACACCATATATTTT.

The chain links TRBV4-1 to TRBJ1-4; 7 nucleotides match TRBD1. Germline V gene sequence: CDR1 MGHRA, CDR2 YSYEKL. V trimming: 3 bases; J trimming: 7 bases; junction bases outside the gene matches: 5. This CDR3 comprises 14 residues. CDR3 bases: TGCGCCAGCAGCCAGGGCCAGGGGGTTGAAAAACTGTTTTTT. This translates into CASSQGQGVEKLFF.

This clone was recorded a few times. The chain links TRBV18 to TRBJ2-1; 10 nucleotides line up with TRBD2. The CDR3 consists of 16 residues. Losses at the gene ends were 2 bases for V and 8 bases for J; bases not matched to a gene: 9. CDR1 is KGHSH and CDR2 is LQKENI in the germline V gene. The CDR3 sequence: CASSPSGGANKHEQFF. The CDR3 bases are TGTGCCAGCTCACCAAGCGGGGGGGCGAATAAGCATGAGCAGTTCTTC.

This rearrangement joins TRBV9 to TRBJ1-1; 9 bases fit TRBD1. CDR1 SGDLS and CDR2 YYNGEE come from the germline V gene. J lost 7 bases, V lost 3 bases, and 10 bases had no gene match. This CDR3 comprises 15 residues. The CDR3 loop is CASSGPGTGKGEAFF. CDR3 bases: TGTGCCAGCAGCGGTCCCGGGACAGGGAAGGGTGAAGCTTTCTTT.

The genes are TRBV25-1 and TRBJ1-6; TRBD1 matches at 8 bases. Trimming cost V 6 bases and J 9 bases; bases outside gene matches: 10. The germline CDR1 and CDR2 sequences are MGHDK and SYGVNS. The CDR3 covers 15 residues. CDR3 in DNA: TGTGCCAGCAGAGCCCCGACAGGGGAGGCTTCACCCCTCCACTTT. Translation gives CASRAPTGEASPLHF.